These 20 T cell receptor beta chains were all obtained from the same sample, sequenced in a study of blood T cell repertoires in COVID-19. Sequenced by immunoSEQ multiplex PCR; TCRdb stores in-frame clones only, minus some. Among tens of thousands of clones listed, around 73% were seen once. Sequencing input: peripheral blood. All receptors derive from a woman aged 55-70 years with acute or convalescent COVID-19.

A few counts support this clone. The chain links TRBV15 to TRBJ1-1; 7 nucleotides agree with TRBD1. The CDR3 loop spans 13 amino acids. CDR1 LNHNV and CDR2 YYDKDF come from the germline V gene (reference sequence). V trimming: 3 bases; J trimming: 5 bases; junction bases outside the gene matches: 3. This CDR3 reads CATSRTGNTEAFF. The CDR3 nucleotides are TGTGCCACCAGCAGGACAGGGAATACTGAAGCTTTCTTT.

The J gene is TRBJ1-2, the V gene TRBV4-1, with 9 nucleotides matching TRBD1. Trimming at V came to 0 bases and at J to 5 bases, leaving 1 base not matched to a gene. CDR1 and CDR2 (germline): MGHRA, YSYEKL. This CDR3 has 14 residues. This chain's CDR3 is CASSQEGQGYGYTF. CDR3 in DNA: TGCGCCAGCAGCCAAGAGGGACAGGGATATGGCTACACCTTC.

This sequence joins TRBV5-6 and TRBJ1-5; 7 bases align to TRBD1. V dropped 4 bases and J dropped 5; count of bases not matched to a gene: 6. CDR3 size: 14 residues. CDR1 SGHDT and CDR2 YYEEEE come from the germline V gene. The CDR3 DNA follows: TGTGCCAGCAGCGCCGGGACAGTCGATCAGCCCCAGCATTTT. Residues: CASSAGTVDQPQHF.

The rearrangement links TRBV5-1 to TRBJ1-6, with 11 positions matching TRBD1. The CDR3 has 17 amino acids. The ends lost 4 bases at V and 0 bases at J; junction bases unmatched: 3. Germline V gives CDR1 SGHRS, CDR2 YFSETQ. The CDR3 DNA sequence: TGCGCCAGCAGCCCAGGGACAGGGGGCTCCTATAATTCACCCCTCCACTTT. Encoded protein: CASSPGTGGSYNSPLHF.

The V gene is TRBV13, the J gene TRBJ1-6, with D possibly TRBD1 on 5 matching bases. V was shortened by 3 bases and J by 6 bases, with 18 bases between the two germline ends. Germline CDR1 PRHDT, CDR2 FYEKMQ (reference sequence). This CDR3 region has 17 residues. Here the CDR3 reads CASSLGGAGTVNSPLHF. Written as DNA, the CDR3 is TGTGCCAGCAGCTTGGGAGGGGCCGGGACGGTTAATTCACCCCTCCACTTT.

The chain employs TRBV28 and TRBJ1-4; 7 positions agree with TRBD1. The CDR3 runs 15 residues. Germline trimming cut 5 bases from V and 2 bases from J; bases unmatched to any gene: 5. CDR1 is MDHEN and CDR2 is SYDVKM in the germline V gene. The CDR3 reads CASSRQGMTNEKLFF. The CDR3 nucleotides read TGTGCCAGCAGTAGACAGGGTATGACTAATGAAAAACTGTTTTTT.

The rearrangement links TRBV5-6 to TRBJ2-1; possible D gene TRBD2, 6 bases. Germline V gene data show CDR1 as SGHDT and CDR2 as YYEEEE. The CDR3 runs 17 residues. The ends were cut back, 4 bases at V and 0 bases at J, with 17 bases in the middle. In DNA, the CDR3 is TGTGCCAGCAGCCCCCTTGGGCGGGGTAGCTCCTACAATGAGCAGTTCTTC. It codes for CASSPLGRGSSYNEQFF.

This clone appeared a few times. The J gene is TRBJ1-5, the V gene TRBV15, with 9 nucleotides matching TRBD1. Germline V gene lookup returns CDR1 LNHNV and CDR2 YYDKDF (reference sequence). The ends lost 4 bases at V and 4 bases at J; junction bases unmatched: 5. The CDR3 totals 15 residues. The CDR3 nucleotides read TGTGCCACCAGCAAGGGGGGGACAGGGAATCAGCCCCAGCATTTT. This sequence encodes CATSKGGTGNQPQHF.

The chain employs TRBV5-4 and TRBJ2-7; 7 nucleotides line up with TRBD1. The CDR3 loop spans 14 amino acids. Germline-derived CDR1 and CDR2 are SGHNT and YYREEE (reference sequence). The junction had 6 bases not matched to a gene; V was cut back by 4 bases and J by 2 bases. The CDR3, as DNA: TGTGCCAGCAGCACACTTGACAGGGCCTACGAGCAGTACTTC. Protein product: CASSTLDRAYEQYF.

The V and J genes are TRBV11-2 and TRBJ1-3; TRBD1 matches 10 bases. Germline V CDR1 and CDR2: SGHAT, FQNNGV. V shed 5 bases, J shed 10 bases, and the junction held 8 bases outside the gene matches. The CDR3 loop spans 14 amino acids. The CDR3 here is CASSTGTGAETIYF. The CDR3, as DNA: TGTGCCAGCAGCACCGGGACAGGGGCGGAGACCATATATTTT.

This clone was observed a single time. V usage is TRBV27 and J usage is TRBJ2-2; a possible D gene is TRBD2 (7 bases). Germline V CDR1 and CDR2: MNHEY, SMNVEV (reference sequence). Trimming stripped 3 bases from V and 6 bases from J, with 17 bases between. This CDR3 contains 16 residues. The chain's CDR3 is CASSFDDRRGSGELFF. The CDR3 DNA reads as TGTGCCAGCAGTTTCGACGACAGGCGGGGGTCCGGGGAGCTGTTTTTT.

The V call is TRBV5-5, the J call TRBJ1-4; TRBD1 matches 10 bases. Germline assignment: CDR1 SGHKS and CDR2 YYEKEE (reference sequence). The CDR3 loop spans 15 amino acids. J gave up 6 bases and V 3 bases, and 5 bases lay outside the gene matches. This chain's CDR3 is CASSSSGQGYEKLFF. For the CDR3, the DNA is TGTGCCAGCAGCTCCTCGGGACAGGGGTATGAAAAACTGTTTTTT.

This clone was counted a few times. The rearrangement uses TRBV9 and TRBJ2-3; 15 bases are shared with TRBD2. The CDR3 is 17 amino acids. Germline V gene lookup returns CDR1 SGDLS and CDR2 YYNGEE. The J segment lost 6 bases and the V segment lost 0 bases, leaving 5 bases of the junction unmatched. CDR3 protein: CASSVEGLAGGVDTQYF. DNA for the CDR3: TGTGCCAGCAGCGTAGAGGGACTAGCGGGGGGTGTGGATACGCAGTATTTT.

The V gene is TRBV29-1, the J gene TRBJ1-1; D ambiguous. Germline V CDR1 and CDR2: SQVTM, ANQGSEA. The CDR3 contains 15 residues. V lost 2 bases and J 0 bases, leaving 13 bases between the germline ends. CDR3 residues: CSVEFPGDLNTEAFF. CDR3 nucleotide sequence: TGCAGCGTTGAATTTCCAGGCGATCTGAACACTGAAGCTTTCTTT.

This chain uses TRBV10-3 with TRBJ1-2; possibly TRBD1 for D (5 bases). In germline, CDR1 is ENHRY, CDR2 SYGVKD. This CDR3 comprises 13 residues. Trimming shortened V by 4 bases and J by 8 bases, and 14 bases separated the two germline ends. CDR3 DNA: TGTGCCATCAGTGCAGGGCAGGGAGGCGGCTACACCTTC. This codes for CAISAGQGGGYTF.

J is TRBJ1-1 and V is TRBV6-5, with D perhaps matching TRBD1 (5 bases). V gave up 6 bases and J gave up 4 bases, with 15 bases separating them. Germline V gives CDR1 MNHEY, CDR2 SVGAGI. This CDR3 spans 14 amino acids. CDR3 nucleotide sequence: TGTGCCAGCAGCACACACATGGGGCGCACTGAAGCTTTCTTT. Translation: CASSTHMGRTEAFF.

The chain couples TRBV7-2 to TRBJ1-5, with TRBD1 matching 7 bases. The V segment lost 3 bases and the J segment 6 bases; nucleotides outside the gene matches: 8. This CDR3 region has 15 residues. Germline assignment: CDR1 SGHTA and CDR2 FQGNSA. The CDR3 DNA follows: TGTGCCAGCAGCTTGGATGACAGGGCAGCTCAGCCCCAGCATTTT. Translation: CASSLDDRAAQPQHF.

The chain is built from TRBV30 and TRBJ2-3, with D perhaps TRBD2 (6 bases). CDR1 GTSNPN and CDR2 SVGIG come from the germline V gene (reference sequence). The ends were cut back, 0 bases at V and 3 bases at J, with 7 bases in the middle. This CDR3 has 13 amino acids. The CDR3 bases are TGTGCCTGGAGTGTACGGGAGACAGATACGCAGTATTTT. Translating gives CAWSVRETDTQYF.

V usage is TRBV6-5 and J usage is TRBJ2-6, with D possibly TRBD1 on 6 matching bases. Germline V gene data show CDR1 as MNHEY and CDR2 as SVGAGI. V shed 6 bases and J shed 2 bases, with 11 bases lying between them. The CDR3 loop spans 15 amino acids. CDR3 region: CASRGASAGANVLTF. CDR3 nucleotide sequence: TGTGCCAGCAGGGGGGCTTCTGCTGGGGCCAACGTCCTGACTTTC.

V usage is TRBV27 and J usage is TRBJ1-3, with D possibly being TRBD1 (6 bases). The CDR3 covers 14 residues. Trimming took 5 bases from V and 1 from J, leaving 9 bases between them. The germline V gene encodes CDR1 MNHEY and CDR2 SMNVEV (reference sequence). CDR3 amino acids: CASSITGSGNTIYF. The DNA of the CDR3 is TGTGCCAGCAGTATTACAGGGTCTGGAAACACCATATATTTT.